This is a list of T cell receptor beta chains from one sample in a study of shared clonotypes between healthy human individuals. Some clones are missing from TCRdb's copy, which holds only in-frame ones; the method was immunoSEQ multiplex PCR. This sample yields 1.5 million to 1.9 million clones, of which about 98% are seen a single time; about 0.4% belongs to the top ten. The sequencing sample was made of naive CD4+ T cells sorted from blood. These receptor sequences come from a man aged 25-45 years in good health. CDR3s include the opening cysteine and the closing phenylalanine or tryptophan. The D gene is left open where the match is weak. Clone size appears in some rows only: once, few, many, or a class for an expanded clone.

v_gene: TRBV5-6; d_gene: TRBD1; j_gene: TRBJ2-3; abundance: -; CDR3nt: TGTGCCAGCACGGGGGCAGGGGGCGGCCCAGATACGCAGTATTTT; CDR3aa: CASTGAGGGPDTQYF
v_gene: TRBV15; d_gene: TRBD2; j_gene: TRBJ2-3; abundance: -; CDR3nt: TGTGCCACCAGCGGACTAGCGGCATGGGGCACAGATACGCAGTATTTT; CDR3aa: CATSGLAAWGTDTQYF
v_gene: TRBV29-1; d_gene: -; j_gene: TRBJ2-3; abundance: -; CDR3nt: TGCAGCGTTGAAGAGGGGGATACGCAGTATTTT; CDR3aa: CSVEEGDTQYF
v_gene: TRBV2; d_gene: -; j_gene: TRBJ2-7; abundance: -; CDR3nt: TGTGCCAGCAGTGAAGCTCGGCTGGCGGAGCAGTACTTC; CDR3aa: CASSEARLAEQYF
v_gene: TRBV7-3; d_gene: -; j_gene: TRBJ2-2; abundance: -; CDR3nt: TGTGCCAGCAGCTTAATGGAACAGGGAGACACCGGGGAGCTGTTTTTT; CDR3aa: CASSLMEQGDTGELFF
v_gene: TRBV7-2; d_gene: -; j_gene: TRBJ1-2; abundance: once; CDR3nt: TGTGCCAGCAGCTCGGCCCCGGGAGGGGGCTACACCTTC; CDR3aa: CASSSAPGGGYTF
v_gene: TRBV5-1; d_gene: -; j_gene: TRBJ1-5; abundance: -; CDR3nt: TGCGCCAGCAGCATAGGACCCTCGAAGGAGCAGCCCCAGCATTTT; CDR3aa: CASSIGPSKEQPQHF
v_gene: TRBV2; d_gene: -; j_gene: TRBJ2-3; abundance: once; CDR3nt: TGTGCCAGCATTGGTGATAGCGGCGGTACGCAGTATTTT; CDR3aa: CASIGDSGGTQYF
v_gene: TRBV9; d_gene: TRBD1; j_gene: TRBJ1-1; abundance: -; CDR3nt: TGTGCCAGCAGCATTGGGACAGGTTCTGAAGCTTTCTTT; CDR3aa: CASSIGTGSEAFF
v_gene: TRBV11-2; d_gene: -; j_gene: TRBJ2-7; abundance: -; CDR3nt: TGTGCCAGCAGCTCCCCGAGGACCTACGAGCAGTACTTC; CDR3aa: CASSSPRTYEQYF
v_gene: TRBV9; d_gene: TRBD2; j_gene: TRBJ2-7; abundance: -; CDR3nt: TGTGCCAGCAGCGTTTCCGGACTAGAATCCTCCGAGCAGTACTTC; CDR3aa: CASSVSGLESSEQYF
v_gene: TRBV11-3; d_gene: -; j_gene: TRBJ2-1; abundance: -; CDR3nt: TGTGCCAGCGGAAAGGACCAACTCAATGAGCAGTTCTTC; CDR3aa: CASGKDQLNEQFF
v_gene: TRBV5-1; d_gene: -; j_gene: TRBJ2-1; abundance: -; CDR3nt: TGCGCCAGCAGCTTGGCGGTCCATGACAATGAGCAGTTCTTC; CDR3aa: CASSLAVHDNEQFF
v_gene: TRBV9; d_gene: TRBD2; j_gene: TRBJ2-3; abundance: -; CDR3nt: TGTGCCAGCAGCGTCCGGCTAGCGGTCACAGATACGCAGTATTTT; CDR3aa: CASSVRLAVTDTQYF
v_gene: TRBV9; d_gene: -; j_gene: TRBJ2-6; abundance: -; CDR3nt: TGTGCCAGCAGCAGTAAGCGGCAACTCTCTGGGGCCAACGTCCTGACTTTC; CDR3aa: CASSSKRQLSGANVLTF
v_gene: TRBV19; d_gene: -; j_gene: TRBJ2-7; abundance: -; CDR3nt: TGTGCCAGTAGTCACGACAGCTACGAGCAGTACTTC; CDR3aa: CASSHDSYEQYF
v_gene: TRBV4-1; d_gene: -; j_gene: TRBJ2-1; abundance: -; CDR3nt: TGCGCCAGCAGCCGCAACTACAATGAGCAGTTCTTC; CDR3aa: CASSRNYNEQFF
v_gene: TRBV7-3; d_gene: -; j_gene: TRBJ2-1; abundance: -; CDR3nt: TGTGCCAGCAGCAAAAGCGGATACAATGAGCAGTTCTTC; CDR3aa: CASSKSGYNEQFF
v_gene: TRBV27; d_gene: -; j_gene: TRBJ1-1; abundance: -; CDR3nt: TGTGCCAGCAGTCCTGGCTCCGGGGCCGGGACCACTGAAGCTTTCTTT; CDR3aa: CASSPGSGAGTTEAFF
v_gene: TRBV19; d_gene: TRBD1; j_gene: TRBJ2-2; abundance: -; CDR3nt: TGTGCCAGTAGTTTGACAGGGTTCGGCACCGGGGAGCTGTTTTTT; CDR3aa: CASSLTGFGTGELFF
v_gene: TRBV9; d_gene: TRBD2; j_gene: TRBJ2-3; abundance: -; CDR3nt: TGTGCCAGCAGCGTAGGGCCGGGACTAGCGAGTGACACAGATACGCAGTATTTT; CDR3aa: CASSVGPGLASDTDTQYF
v_gene: TRBV5-1; d_gene: TRBD1; j_gene: TRBJ2-1; abundance: -; CDR3nt: TGCGCCAGCAGGGGGACAGGGGGAAGGAATGAGCAGTTCTTC; CDR3aa: CASRGTGGRNEQFF
v_gene: TRBV5-4; d_gene: -; j_gene: TRBJ1-1; abundance: -; CDR3nt: TGTGCCAGCAACTATGGGGGGCGTCGGGGACTGGAGAACACTGAAGCTTTCTTT; CDR3aa: CASNYGGRRGLENTEAFF